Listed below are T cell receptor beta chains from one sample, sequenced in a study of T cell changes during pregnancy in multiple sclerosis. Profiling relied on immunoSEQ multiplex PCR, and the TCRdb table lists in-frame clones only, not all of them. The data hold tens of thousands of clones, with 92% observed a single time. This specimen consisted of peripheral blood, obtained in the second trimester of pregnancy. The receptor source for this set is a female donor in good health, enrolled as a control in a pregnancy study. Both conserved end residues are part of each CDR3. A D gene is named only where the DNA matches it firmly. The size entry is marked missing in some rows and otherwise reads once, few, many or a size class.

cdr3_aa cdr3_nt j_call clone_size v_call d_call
CSVEVSSSGGIYEQYF TGCAGCGTTGAAGTCTCCTCTAGCGGGGGTATCTACGAGCAGTACTTC TRBJ2-7 - TRBV29-1 TRBD2
CASSDLTGAAYEQYF TGTGCCAGCAGTGACCTGACGGGAGCAGCCTACGAGCAGTACTTC TRBJ2-7 - TRBV6-1 -
CASSLLRGSLLTEAFF TGTGCCAGCAGCCTCTTAAGGGGTAGCCTATTAACTGAAGCTTTCTTT TRBJ1-1 once TRBV7-3 -
CASSLVGGEKLFF TGTGCCAGCAGCTTAGTGGGGGGTGAAAAACTGTTTTTT TRBJ1-4 - TRBV7-9 -
CASKGPTRELFF TGTGCCAGCAAAGGCCCGACAAGGGAGCTGTTTTTT TRBJ2-2 few TRBV27 -
CASSVGGALGETQYF TGTGCCAGCAGCGTCGGGGGGGCACTAGGGGAGACCCAGTACTTC TRBJ2-5 - TRBV9 TRBD2
CATSRERTGANEQFF TGTGCCACCAGCAGAGAACGGACAGGGGCAAATGAGCAGTTCTTC TRBJ2-1 once TRBV15 TRBD1
CAISPGQAPHTF TGTGCCATCAGCCCGGGACAAGCCCCTCACACCTTC TRBJ1-2 - TRBV10-3 -
CASSLQGGPYEQYF TGTGCCAGCAGCTTACAGGGTGGGCCCTACGAGCAGTACTTC TRBJ2-7 - TRBV7-9 -
CASSLVGRGHGYTF TGTGCCAGCAGCTTAGTTGGCAGGGGGCATGGCTACACCTTC TRBJ1-2 - TRBV7-8 TRBD1
CASGRKRDTEAFF TGTGCCAGCGGGAGAAAGAGGGACACTGAAGCTTTCTTT TRBJ1-1 - TRBV9 -
CAWSAPDRFDTEAFF TGTGCCTGGAGTGCCCCGGACAGGTTTGACACTGAAGCTTTCTTT TRBJ1-1 - TRBV30 TRBD1
CASSVGRGGLSDTQYF TGTGCCAGCAGCGTAGGGAGGGGCGGCCTGTCAGATACGCAGTATTTT TRBJ2-3 - TRBV9 -
CASTKTSGGLYNEQFF TGTGCCAGCACTAAGACTAGCGGAGGCCTCTACAATGAGCAGTTCTTC TRBJ2-1 - TRBV5-4 TRBD2